Below, 12 T cell receptor beta chains from the same sample are listed, as sequenced in a study of blood T cell repertoires in COVID-19. Sequencing was performed with immunoSEQ multiplex PCR; in TCRdb, only in-frame clones are kept and a portion is missing. This sample has 140,000 to 150,000 clones, with over 75% found just once. Sequences were obtained from PBMCs or T cells enriched from blood (not recorded which). Source of these receptors: a woman aged 25 to 45 with acute COVID-19.

J is TRBJ2-1 and V is TRBV5-1; 10 nucleotides match TRBD1. V lost 7 bases to trimming and J lost 6 bases; unmatched junction nucleotides: 10. Per the germline V gene, CDR1 is SGHRS and CDR2 is YFSETQ. The CDR3 runs 15 residues. Here the CDR3 reads CASCTGTGVTNEQFF. CDR3 bases: TGCGCCAGCTGTACCGGGACAGGGGTTACCAATGAGCAGTTCTTC.

V gene TRBV28 combines with J gene TRBJ2-1; D is perhaps TRBD1 (5 bases). Deletions cut 7 bases from V and 7 bases from J, with 20 bases between. The CDR3 runs to 15 residues. Germline V gives CDR1 MDHEN, CDR2 SYDVKM. CDR3 in amino acids: CASTYLRAGYNEQFF. The CDR3 DNA reads TGTGCCAGCACCTATCTACGAGCAGGGTATAATGAGCAGTTCTTC.

V usage is TRBV27 and J usage is TRBJ1-6, with D possibly TRBD1 on 5 matching bases. This CDR3 has 16 residues. CDR1 and CDR2 from the germline V gene are MNHEY and SMNVEV (reference sequence). Between the trimmed V and J ends, which lost 3 bases and 8 bases, there was a span of 17 bases. The CDR3 DNA is TGTGCCAGCAGTTTGAAGGGGTTCAGTCTCGATTCACCCCTCCACTTT. Encoded protein: CASSLKGFSLDSPLHF.

In nucleotides, the CDR3 is TGTGCCAGCTCTCGACGGGGACTAGCGGGAGAACGGCCCTCCTACAATGAGCAGTTCTTC. It codes for CASSRRGLAGERPSYNEQFF. The chain combines TRBV18 with TRBJ2-1; 14 bases are a match to TRBD2. J was trimmed by 0 bases and V by 6 bases; bases with no gene match: 13. CDR3 size: 20 residues. The germline V gene encodes CDR1 KGHSH and CDR2 LQKENI.

J is TRBJ1-1 and V is TRBV7-8; 9 bases map to TRBD1. Losses at the gene ends were 5 bases for V and 5 bases for J; bases not matched to a gene: 6. Germline V gene sequence: CDR1 SGHVS, CDR2 FQNEAQ. This CDR3 has 14 residues. In nucleotides, the CDR3 is TGTGCCAGCAGCACCGGACAGGGGTATACTGAAGCTTTCTTT. It specifies CASSTGQGYTEAFF.

V usage is TRBV4-1 and J usage is TRBJ2-7; unclear D gene. V lost 0 bases and J 5 bases, leaving 20 bases between the germline ends. CDR3 length equals 17 residues. Germline CDR1 and CDR2: MGHRA and YSYEKL. The CDR3 sequence is CASSQDSSLFRADEQYF. Here the CDR3 DNA reads TGCGCCAGCAGCCAAGATAGTAGCTTGTTCCGAGCCGACGAGCAGTACTTC.

The gene calls are TRBV2 and TRBJ1-4; possible D gene TRBD1, 6 bases. Per the germline V gene, CDR1 is SNHLY and CDR2 is FYNNEI. There are 13 residues in the CDR3. Trimming pared 4 bases from V and 5 bases from J, leaving 8 bases between. Here the CDR3 DNA reads TGTGCCAGCAGTGTACAGGGCAATGAAAAACTGTTTTTT. Protein sequence: CASSVQGNEKLFF.

This clone was found once. The chain uses TRBV6-2 or TRBV6-3 and TRBJ1-1; tentatively, D is TRBD1 (6 bases). The CDR3 length is 12 residues. Germline V gene data show CDR1 as MNHEY and CDR2 as SVGEGT. Between the trimmed V and J ends, which lost 5 bases and 8 bases, there was a span of 12 bases. The CDR3 is CASSEYTGEAFF. DNA for the CDR3: TGTGCCAGCAGTGAGTACACAGGGGAAGCTTTCTTT.

J is TRBJ2-1 and V is TRBV5-1, with D unresolved. V lost 0 bases, J lost 4 bases, and 8 bases lay in between. The CDR3 is made up of 14 amino acids. Germline V CDR1 and CDR2: SGHRS, YFSETQ. The chain's CDR3 is CASSLGSAYNEQFF. CDR3 nucleotide sequence: TGCGCCAGCAGCTTGGGAAGCGCATACAATGAGCAGTTCTTC.

V and J are TRBV18 and TRBJ2-5; 9 bases are a match to TRBD1. The junction had 7 bases not matched to a gene; V was cut back by 4 bases and J by 4 bases. The CDR3 sequence is 15 residues long. Germline-derived CDR1 and CDR2 are KGHSH and LQKENI. As DNA, the CDR3 is TGTGCCAGCTCACGCCCCGGGACAGGGTCAGAGACCCAGTACTTC. Protein sequence: CASSRPGTGSETQYF.

Concerning this clone itself: The junction differs from germline at one of its ends, possibly a read error. The chain uses TRBV7-7 and TRBJ2-5, with D possibly TRBD2 on 5 matching bases. The CDR3 covers 11 residues. CDR1 and CDR2 (germline): SSHAT, FNYEAQ (reference sequence). As DNA, the CDR3 is TGTGCTAGCAGCCCGGGATTTGTCCAGTACTTC. Residues: CASSPGFVQYF.

This clone was recorded only once. J is TRBJ2-3 and V is TRBV25-1, with TRBD2 matching over 8 bases. The CDR3 covers 15 residues. Trimming cost V 1 base and J 4 bases; bases outside gene matches: 4. Germline CDR1 reads MGHDK; CDR2 reads SYGVNS. The CDR3 coding sequence is TGTGCCAGCAGTGAATTTGCGGGAGGCGCAGATACGCAGTATTTT. It yields the protein CASSEFAGGADTQYF.